This record looks at one T cell receptor beta chain sequence and its context. This sequence may be a read error, since a much larger clone differs from it by one base. The data were taken from a study of blood T cells in healthy people across ages. It was with a sample-barcoded 5' primer and a J-beta primer mix that a second PCR of about 6 to 12 cycles was run. From the 5' RACE reads, TCRdb called clonotypes with MiXCR, one entry per CDR3 protein. Of some 900,000 distinct CDR3 sequences listed, 29% are singletons. CDR3 length equals 16 residues. Germline V gene lookup returns CDR1 KGHSH and CDR2 LQKENI.

Sequencing input: blood. The V gene is TRBV18, the J gene TRBJ2-1, with 11 bases aligning to TRBD2. The DNA end favors TRBJ2-7, so the J call may be wrong. The receptor comes from an elderly woman in good health. The CDR3 here is CASSPRLAGTYNEQYF. The DNA of the CDR3 is TGTGCCAGCTCACCGAGACTAGCGGGGACCTACAATGAGCAGTACTTC.